This is a list of T cell receptor beta chains from one sample in a study of cytomegalovirus exposure and HLA in healthy donors. Using immunoSEQ multiplex PCR, the repertoire was profiled, and TCRdb retains in-frame clones only, with some absent. The sample has some 180,000 clones; 76% are singletons. What was sequenced was PBMCs. The origin of the receptors is a young man in good health and CMV-seronegative. The CDR3 runs from the conserved cysteine through the conserved F or W. A D gene is named only where the DNA matches it firmly. Rows may omit the clone size; those that give it use once, few, many or a size class.

>TRBJ1-1|once|TRBV5-1|NA
TGCGCCAGCAGCTTGGTTAGGGGTATCCAGCGCACTGAAGCTTTCTTT
CASSLVRGIQRTEAFF
>TRBJ2-3|once|TRBV9|TRBD2
TGTGCCAGCAGCGTAGGGGTCGCGGGAGGTGCGGCAGATACGCAGTATTTT
CASSVGVAGGAADTQYF
>TRBJ1-4|NA|TRBV4-1|TRBD1
TGCGCCAGCAGCCCTCCCGGACAGGGGTATAGACTGTTTTTT
CASSPPGQGYRLFF
>TRBJ1-1|few|TRBV5-1|NA
TGCGCCAGCGTGGAGGACAGTGAAGCTTTCTTT
CASVEDSEAFF
>TRBJ2-7|NA|TRBV4-1|NA
TGCGCCAGCAGCCAAGAAGTAAGGACAACAATCGGCGAGCAGTACTTC
CASSQEVRTTIGEQYF
>TRBJ2-1|NA|TRBV4-1|NA
TGCGCCAGCAGCCAAGGTGGGGGGGCCCAATACAATGAGCAGTTCTTC
CASSQGGGAQYNEQFF
>TRBJ2-1|few|TRBV9|NA
TGTGCCAGCAGCGTAGAGAGTTCGGGCTACAATGAGCAGTTCTTC
CASSVESSGYNEQFF
>TRBJ1-4|NA|TRBV4-1|TRBD1
TGCGCCAGCAGCCAAGAAAGTGGGGACAGGGAAAAACTGTTTTTT
CASSQESGDREKLFF
>TRBJ2-2|NA|TRBV18|NA
TGTGCCAGCTCCGGCCCGAGGCAGCAGAACACCGGGGAGCTGTTTTTT
CASSGPRQQNTGELFF
>TRBJ2-1|NA|TRBV5-5|TRBD2
TGTGCCAGCAGATTGGGACTAGCGGGAGGGAGGAGCTCCTACAATGAGCAGTTCTTC
CASRLGLAGGRSSYNEQFF